This T cell receptor beta chain is from a study of CD8 T cells in ankylosing spondylitis. Trimming took 6 bases from V and 0 from J; bases not matched to a gene: 3. This CDR3 spans 14 amino acids. The germline CDR1 and CDR2 sequences are MNHEY and SMNVEV (reference sequence). This clonotype appeared many times. No antigen is known for it. Study-wide results and caveats: Researchers report that disease-linked clones proved CD8+ and relatively rare in peripheral blood.

Generation of TCR beta libraries employed quantitative 5'-RACE incorporating molecular barcodes. MiXCR, applied by TCRdb to the 5' RACE reads, yields one record per CDR3 protein. This table holds some 200,000 distinct CDR3 sequences, about 18% found once. The V and J genes are TRBV27 and TRBJ2-5, with TRBD2 matching 8 bases. Source material: blood, either unsorted or a sorted T cell fraction (not recorded which). The source is a male donor under 35 with ankylosing spondylitis or in good health (not recorded which). CDR3 bases: TGTGCCAGCAGCCCGGGACTAGACCAAGAGACCCAGTACTTC. Amino acids: CASSPGLDQETQYF.